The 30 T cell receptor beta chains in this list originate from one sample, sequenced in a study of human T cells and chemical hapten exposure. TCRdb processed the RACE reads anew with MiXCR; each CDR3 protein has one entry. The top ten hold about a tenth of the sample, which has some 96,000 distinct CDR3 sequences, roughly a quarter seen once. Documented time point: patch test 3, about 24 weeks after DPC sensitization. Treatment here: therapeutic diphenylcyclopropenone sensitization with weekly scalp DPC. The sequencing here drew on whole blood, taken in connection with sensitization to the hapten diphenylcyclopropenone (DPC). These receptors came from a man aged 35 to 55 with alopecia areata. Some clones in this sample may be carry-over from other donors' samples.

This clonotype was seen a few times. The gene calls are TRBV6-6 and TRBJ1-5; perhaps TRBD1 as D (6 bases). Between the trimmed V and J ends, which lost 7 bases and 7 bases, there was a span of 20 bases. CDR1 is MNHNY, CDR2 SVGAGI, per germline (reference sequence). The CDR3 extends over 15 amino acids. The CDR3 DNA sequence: TGTGCCAGCAATCCGCCCGGGGGCGCAAACCAGCCCCAGCATTTT. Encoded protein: CASNPPGGANQPQHF.

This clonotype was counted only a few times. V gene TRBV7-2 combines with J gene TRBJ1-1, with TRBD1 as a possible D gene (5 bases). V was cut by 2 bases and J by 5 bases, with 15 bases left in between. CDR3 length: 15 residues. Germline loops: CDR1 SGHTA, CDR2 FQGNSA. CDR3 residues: CASSLPGRGVTEAFF. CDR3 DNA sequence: TGTGCCAGCAGCTTACCAGGGCGGGGAGTTACTGAAGCTTTCTTT. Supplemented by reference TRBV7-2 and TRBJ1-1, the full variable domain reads GAGVSQSPSNKVTEKGKDVELRCDPISGHTALYWYRQSLGQGLEFLIYFQGNSAPDKSGLPSDRFSAERTGGSVSTLTIQRTQQEDSAVYLCASSLPGRGVTEAFFGQGTRLTVV.

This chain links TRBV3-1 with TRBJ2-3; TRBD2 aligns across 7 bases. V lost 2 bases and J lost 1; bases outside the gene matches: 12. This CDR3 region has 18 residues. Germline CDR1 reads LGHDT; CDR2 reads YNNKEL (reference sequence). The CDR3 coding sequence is TGTGCCAGCAGCCAAAATCGACTCGCGGGAGATGGCACAGATACGCAGTATTTT. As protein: CASSQNRLAGDGTDTQYF.

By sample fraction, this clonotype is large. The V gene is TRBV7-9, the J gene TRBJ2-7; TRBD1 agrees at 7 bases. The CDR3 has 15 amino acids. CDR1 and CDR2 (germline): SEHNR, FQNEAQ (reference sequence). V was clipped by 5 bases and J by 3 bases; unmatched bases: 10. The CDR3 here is CASSQKPGQYYEQYF. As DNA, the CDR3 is TGTGCCAGCAGCCAAAAGCCGGGACAGTACTACGAGCAGTACTTC.

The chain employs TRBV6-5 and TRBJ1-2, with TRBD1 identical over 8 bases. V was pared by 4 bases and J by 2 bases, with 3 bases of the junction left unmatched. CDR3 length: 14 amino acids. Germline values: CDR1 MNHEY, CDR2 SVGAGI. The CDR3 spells CASSFGQGNYGYTF. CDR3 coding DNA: TGTGCCAGCAGTTTTGGACAGGGAAACTATGGCTACACCTTC.

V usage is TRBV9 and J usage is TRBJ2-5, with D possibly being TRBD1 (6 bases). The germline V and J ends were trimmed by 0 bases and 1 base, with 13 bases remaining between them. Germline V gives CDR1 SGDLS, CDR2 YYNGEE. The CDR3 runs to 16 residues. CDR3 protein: CASSVEPGTPQETQYF. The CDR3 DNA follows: TGTGCCAGCAGCGTAGAACCGGGGACACCCCAAGAGACCCAGTACTTC.

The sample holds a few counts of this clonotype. The CDR3 DNA reads TGTGCCAGCAGCTCCATTAACTCCTACGAGCAGTACTTC. It encodes CASSSINSYEQYF. The chain is built from TRBV7-9 and TRBJ2-7; D is unresolved. Looked up from germline, CDR1 is SEHNR and CDR2 is FQNEAQ (reference sequence). This CDR3 is built from 13 residues. V was clipped by 4 bases and J by 0 bases, with 7 bases between them.

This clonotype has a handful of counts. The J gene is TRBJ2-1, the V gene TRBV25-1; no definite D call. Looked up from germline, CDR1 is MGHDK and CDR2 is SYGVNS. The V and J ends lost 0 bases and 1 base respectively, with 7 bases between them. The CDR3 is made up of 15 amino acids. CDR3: CASSEYSRSYNEQFF. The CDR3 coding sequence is TGTGCCAGCAGTGAATATAGTCGGTCCTACAATGAGCAGTTCTTC.

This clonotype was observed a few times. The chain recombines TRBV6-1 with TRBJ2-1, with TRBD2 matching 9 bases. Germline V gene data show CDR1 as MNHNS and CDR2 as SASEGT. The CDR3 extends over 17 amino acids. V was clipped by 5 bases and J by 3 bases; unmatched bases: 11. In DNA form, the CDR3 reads TGTGCCAGCAGTTCCAAACTTAGCGGGAGAAGCTACAATGAGCAGTTCTTC. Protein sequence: CASSSKLSGRSYNEQFF.

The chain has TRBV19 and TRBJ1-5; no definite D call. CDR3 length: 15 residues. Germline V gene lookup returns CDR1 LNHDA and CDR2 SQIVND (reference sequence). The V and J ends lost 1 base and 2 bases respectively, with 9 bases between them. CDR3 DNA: TGTGCCAGTAGTATAGTGGGATCGGGCAATCAGCCCCAGCATTTT. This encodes CASSIVGSGNQPQHF.

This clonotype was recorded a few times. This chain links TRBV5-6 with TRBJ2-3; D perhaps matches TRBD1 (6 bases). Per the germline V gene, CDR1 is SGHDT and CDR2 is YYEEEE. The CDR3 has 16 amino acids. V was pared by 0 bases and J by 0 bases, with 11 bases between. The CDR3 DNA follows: TGTGCCAGCAGCTTGGGATGGGGGCGGAGCACAGATACGCAGTATTTT. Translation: CASSLGWGRSTDTQYF.

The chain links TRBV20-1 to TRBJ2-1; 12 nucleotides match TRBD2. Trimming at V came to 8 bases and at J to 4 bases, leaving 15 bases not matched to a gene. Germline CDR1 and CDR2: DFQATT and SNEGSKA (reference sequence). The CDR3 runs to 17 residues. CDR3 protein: CSFRGLAGFGRYNEQFF. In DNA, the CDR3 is TGCAGTTTCCGCGGACTAGCGGGATTCGGGAGGTACAATGAGCAGTTCTTC.

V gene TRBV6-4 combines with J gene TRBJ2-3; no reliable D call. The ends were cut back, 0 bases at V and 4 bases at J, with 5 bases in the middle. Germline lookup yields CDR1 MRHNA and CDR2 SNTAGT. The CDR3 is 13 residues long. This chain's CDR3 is CASSDSRADTQYF. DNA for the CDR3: TGTGCCAGCAGTGACTCTAGGGCAGATACGCAGTATTTT.

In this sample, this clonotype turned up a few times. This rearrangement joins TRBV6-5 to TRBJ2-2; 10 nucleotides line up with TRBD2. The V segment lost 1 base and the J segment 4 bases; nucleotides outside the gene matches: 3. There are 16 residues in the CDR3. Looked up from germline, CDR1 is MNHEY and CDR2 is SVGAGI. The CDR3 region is CASSYLGLAPTGELFF. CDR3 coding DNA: TGTGCCAGCAGTTACTTGGGACTAGCGCCCACCGGGGAGCTGTTTTTT.

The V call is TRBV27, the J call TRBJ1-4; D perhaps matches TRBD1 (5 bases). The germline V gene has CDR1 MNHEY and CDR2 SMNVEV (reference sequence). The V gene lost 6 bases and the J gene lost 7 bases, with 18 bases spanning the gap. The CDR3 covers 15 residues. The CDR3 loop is CASSSSAGGIEKLFF. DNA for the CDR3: TGTGCCAGCAGCTCTTCTGCGGGGGGGATTGAAAAACTGTTTTTT.

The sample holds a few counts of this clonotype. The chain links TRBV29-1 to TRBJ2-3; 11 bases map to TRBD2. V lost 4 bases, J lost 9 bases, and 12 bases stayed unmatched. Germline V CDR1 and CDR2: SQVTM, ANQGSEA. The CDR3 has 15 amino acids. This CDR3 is CSVGGLAEGAPTQYF. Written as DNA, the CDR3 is TGCAGCGTTGGGGGACTAGCGGAGGGGGCACCGACGCAGTATTTT.

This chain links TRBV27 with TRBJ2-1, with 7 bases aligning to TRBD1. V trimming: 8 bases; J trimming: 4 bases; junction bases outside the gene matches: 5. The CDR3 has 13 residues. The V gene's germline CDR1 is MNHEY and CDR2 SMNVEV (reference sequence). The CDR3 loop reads CASEDRRYNEQFF. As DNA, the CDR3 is TGTGCCAGCGAGGACAGGAGGTACAATGAGCAGTTCTTC.

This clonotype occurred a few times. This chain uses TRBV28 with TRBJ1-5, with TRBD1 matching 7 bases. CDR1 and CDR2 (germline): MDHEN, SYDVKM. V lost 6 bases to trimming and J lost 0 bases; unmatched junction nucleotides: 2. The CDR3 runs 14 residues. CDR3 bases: TGTGCCAGCAGGACAGGGTATAGCAATCAGCCCCAGCATTTT. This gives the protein CASRTGYSNQPQHF.

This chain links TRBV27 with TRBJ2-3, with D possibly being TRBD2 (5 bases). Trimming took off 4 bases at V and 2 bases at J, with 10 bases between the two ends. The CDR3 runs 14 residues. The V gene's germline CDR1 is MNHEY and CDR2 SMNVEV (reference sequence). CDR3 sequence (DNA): TGTGCCAGCAGTTCTCCGACTACCACAGATACGCAGTATTTT. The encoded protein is CASSSPTTTDTQYF.

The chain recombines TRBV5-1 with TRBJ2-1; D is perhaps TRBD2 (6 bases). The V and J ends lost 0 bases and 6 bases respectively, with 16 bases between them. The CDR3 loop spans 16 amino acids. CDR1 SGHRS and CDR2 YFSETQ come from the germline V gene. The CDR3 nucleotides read TGCGCCAGCAGCTTGGTCCTAGCGCCCGCTGGCAATGAGCAGTTCTTC. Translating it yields CASSLVLAPAGNEQFF. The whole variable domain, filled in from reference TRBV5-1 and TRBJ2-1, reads KAGVTQTPRYLIKTRGQQVTLSCSPISGHRSVSWYQQTPGQGLQFLFEYFSETQRNKGNFPGRFSGRQFSNSRSEMNVSTLELGDSALYLCASSLVLAPAGNEQFFGPGTRLTVL.

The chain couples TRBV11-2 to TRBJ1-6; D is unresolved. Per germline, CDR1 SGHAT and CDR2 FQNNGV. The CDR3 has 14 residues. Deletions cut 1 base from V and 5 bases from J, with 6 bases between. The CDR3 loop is CASSLGRNNSPLHF. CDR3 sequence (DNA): TGTGCCAGCAGCTTAGGCAGGAATAATTCACCCCTCCACTTT.

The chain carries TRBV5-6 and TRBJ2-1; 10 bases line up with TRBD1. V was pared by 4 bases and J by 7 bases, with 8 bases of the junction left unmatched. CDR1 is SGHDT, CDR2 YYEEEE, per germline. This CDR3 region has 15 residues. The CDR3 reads CASSGTGTGENEQFF. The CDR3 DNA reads TGTGCCAGCAGCGGGACCGGGACAGGGGAGAATGAGCAGTTCTTC.

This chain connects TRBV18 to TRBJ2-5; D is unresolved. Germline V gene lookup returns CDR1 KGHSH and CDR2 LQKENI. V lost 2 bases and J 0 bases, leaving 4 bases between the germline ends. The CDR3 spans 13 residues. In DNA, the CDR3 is TGTGCCAGCTCACCAAGGGACCAAGAGACCCAGTACTTC. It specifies CASSPRDQETQYF.

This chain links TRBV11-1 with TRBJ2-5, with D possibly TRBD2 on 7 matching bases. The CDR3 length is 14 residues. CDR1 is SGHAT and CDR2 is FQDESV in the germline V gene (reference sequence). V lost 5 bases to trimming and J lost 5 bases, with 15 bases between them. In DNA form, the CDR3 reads TGTGCCAGCAGCCCAGGGGAGGGTGAGGAGACCCAGTACTTC. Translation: CASSPGEGEETQYF.

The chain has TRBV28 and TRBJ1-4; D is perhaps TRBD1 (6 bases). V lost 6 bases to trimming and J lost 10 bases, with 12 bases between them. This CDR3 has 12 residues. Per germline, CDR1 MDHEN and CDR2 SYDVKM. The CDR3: CASRPTRGKLFF. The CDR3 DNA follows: TGTGCCAGCAGACCCACCAGGGGAAAACTGTTTTTT.

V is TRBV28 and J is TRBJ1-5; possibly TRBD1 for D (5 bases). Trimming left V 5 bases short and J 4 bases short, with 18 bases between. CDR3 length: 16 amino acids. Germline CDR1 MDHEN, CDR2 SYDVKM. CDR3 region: CASSPGGGSGNQPQHF. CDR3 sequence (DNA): TGTGCCAGCAGTCCAGGAGGAGGCTCAGGGAATCAGCCCCAGCATTTT.

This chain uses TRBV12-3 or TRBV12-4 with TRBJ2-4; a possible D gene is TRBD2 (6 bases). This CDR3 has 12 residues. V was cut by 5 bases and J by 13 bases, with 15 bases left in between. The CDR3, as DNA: TGTGCCAGCAGTGGGGGAGGACGCCGACAGTACTTC. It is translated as CASSGGGRRQYF.

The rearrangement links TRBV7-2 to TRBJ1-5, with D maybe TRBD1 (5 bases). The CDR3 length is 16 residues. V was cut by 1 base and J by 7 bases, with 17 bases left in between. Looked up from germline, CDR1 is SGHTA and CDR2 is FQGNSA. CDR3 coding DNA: TGTGCCAGCAGCTTAGGTGGGTCCAGCGGGGCACAGCCCCAGCATTTT. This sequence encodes CASSLGGSSGAQPQHF.

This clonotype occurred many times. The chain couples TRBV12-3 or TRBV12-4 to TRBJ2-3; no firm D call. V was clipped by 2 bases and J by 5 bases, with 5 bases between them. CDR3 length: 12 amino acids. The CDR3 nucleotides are TGTGCCAGCAGTTTAATAGGAGATACGCAGTATTTT. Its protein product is CASSLIGDTQYF.

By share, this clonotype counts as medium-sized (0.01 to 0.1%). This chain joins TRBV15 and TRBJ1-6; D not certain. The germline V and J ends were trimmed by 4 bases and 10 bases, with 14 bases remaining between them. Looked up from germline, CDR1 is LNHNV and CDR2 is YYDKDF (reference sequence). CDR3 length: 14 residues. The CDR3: CATSTRTGRSPLHF. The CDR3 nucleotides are TGTGCCACCAGCACCCGTACGGGGAGGTCACCCCTCCACTTT.